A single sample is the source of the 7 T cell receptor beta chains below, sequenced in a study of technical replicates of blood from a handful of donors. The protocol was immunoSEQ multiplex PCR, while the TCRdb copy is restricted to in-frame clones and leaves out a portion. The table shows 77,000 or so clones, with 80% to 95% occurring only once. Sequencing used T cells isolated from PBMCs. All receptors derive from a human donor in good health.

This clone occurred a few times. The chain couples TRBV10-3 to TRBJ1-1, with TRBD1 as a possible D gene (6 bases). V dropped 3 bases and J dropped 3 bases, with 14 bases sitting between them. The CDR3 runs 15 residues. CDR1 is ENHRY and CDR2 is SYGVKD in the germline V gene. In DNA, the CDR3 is TGTGCCATCAGTGACATGGGGGCATTGGACACTGAAGCTTTCTTT. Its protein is CAISDMGALDTEAFF.

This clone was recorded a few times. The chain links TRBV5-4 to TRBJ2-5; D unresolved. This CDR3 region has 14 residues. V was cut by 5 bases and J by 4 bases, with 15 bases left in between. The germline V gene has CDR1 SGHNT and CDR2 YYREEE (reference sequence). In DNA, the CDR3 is TGTGCCAGCAGATCCTCCAGGATATTAGAGACCCAGTACTTC. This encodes CASRSSRILETQYF.

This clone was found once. Here the CDR3 reads CASRPGANTGELFF. In DNA form, the CDR3 reads TGTGCCAGCAGGCCAGGGGCGAACACCGGGGAGCTGTTTTTT. The rearrangement links TRBV27 to TRBJ2-2, with D tentatively TRBD1 (6 bases). CDR1 and CDR2 (germline): MNHEY, SMNVEV (reference sequence). The CDR3 runs 14 residues. Trimming removed 6 bases at V and 0 bases at J, with 8 bases between.

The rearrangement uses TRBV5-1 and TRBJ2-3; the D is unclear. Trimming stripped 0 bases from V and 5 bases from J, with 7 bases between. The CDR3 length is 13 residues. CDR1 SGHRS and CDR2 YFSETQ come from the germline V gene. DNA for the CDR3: TGCGCCAGCAGCTTGGCCTCGTTAGATACGCAGTATTTT. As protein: CASSLASLDTQYF.

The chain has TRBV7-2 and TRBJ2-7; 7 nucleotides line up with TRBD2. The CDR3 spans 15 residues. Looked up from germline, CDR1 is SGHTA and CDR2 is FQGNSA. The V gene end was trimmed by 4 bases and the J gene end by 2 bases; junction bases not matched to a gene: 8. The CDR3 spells CASSYAGGLAYEQYF. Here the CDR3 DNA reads TGTGCCAGCAGCTACGCCGGCGGACTAGCCTACGAGCAGTACTTC.

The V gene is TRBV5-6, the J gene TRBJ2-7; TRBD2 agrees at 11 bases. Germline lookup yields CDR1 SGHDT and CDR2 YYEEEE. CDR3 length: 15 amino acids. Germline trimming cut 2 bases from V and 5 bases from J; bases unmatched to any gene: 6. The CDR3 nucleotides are TGTGCCAGCAGCTTAGTAGCGGGAGGGCTCCACGAGCAGTACTTC. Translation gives CASSLVAGGLHEQYF. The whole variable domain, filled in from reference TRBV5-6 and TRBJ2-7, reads DAGVTQSPTHLIKTRGQQVTLRCSPKSGHDTVSWYQQALGQGPQFIFQYYEEEERQRGNFPDRFSGHQFPNYSSELNVNALLLGDSALYLCASSLVAGGLHEQYFGPGTRLTVT.

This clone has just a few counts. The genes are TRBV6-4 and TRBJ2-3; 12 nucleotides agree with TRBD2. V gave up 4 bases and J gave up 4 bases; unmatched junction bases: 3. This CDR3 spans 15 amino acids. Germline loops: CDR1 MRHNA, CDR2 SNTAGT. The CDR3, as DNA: TGTGCCAGCAGTGCCGGGACTAGCGGGCCAGATACGCAGTATTTT. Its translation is CASSAGTSGPDTQYF.